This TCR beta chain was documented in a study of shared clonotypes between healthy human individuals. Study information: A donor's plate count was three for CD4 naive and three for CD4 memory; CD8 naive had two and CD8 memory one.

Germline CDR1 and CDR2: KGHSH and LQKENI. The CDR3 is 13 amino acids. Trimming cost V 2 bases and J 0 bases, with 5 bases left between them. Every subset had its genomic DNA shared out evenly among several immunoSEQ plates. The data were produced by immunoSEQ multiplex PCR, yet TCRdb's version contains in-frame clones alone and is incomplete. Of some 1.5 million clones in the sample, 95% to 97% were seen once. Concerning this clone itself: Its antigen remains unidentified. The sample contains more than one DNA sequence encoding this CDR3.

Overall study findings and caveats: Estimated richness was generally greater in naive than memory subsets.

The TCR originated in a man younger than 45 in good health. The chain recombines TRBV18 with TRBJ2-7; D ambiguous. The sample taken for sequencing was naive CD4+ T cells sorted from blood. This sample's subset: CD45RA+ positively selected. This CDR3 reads CASSPSTSYEQYF. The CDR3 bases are TGTGCCAGCTCACCAAGTACCTCCTACGAGCAGTACTTC. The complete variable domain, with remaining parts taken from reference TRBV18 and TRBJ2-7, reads NAGVMQNPRHLVRRRGQEARLRCSPMKGHSHVYWYRQLPEEGLKFMVYLQKENIIDESGMPKERFSAEFPKEGPSILRIQQVVRGDSAAYFCASSPSTSYEQYFGPGTRLTVT.